Below are 20 T cell receptor beta chains sequenced from a single sample in a study of blood T cell repertoires in COVID-19. This table comes from immunoSEQ multiplex PCR, and its TCRdb copy is limited to in-frame clones, with some not included. The table lists about 68,000 clones, more than 80% of them singletons. Sequences were obtained from peripheral blood. These receptors were obtained from a human donor in a cohort sampled during active COVID-19.

In its sample, this clone was seen once. The chain employs TRBV12-3 or TRBV12-4 and TRBJ1-5; a weak D match, TRBD1 (6 bases). The CDR3 has 13 amino acids. V lost 6 bases and J lost 3, with 9 bases in between. The CDR3 protein is CASRTGNNQPQHF. CDR3 in DNA: TGTGCCAGCAGGACAGGAAACAATCAGCCCCAGCATTTT.

This clone showed up just once. The chain is built from TRBV10-3 and TRBJ1-3; a weak D match, TRBD1 (5 bases). V was clipped by 2 bases and J by 0 bases, with 11 bases between them. This CDR3 contains 16 residues. In germline, CDR1 is ENHRY, CDR2 SYGVKD. DNA of the CDR3: TGTGCCATCAGTGAGAGGGGAGGCCTCTCTGGAAACACCATATATTTT. Translation: CAISERGGLSGNTIYF.

This sequence joins TRBV5-4 and TRBJ2-7, with 7 bases identical to TRBD1. The CDR3 spans 16 residues. Per germline, CDR1 SGHNT and CDR2 YYREEE (reference sequence). V lost 0 bases and J lost 0; bases outside the gene matches: 6. CDR3 DNA: TGTGCCAGCAGCTTGGGGGGGACAGTTGACTCCTACGAGCAGTACTTC. Amino acid sequence: CASSLGGTVDSYEQYF.

The sample holds a few counts of this clone. The genes are TRBV6-1 and TRBJ2-1, with TRBD2 matching 9 bases. Germline V gives CDR1 MNHNS, CDR2 SASEGT. The CDR3 extends over 16 amino acids. V gave up 3 bases and J gave up 1 base; unmatched junction bases: 4. The CDR3 region is CASSDPSGGSYNEQFF. The CDR3 DNA reads TGTGCCAGCAGTGACCCCAGCGGGGGGTCCTACAATGAGCAGTTCTTC.

The chain couples TRBV2 to TRBJ1-2; D call uncertain. The CDR3 length is 13 residues. Germline CDR1 and CDR2: SNHLY and FYNNEI. V dropped 7 bases and J dropped 6 bases, with 15 bases sitting between them. The CDR3, as DNA: TGTGCCAGCAACCCGACGGCGGGGAATGGCTACACCTTC. Amino acids: CASNPTAGNGYTF.

Of note for this clone: At the DNA level, this CDR3 is encoded by other sequences in the same sample as well. The rearrangement links TRBV29-1 to TRBJ1-1, with 7 bases matching TRBD1. The germline CDR1 and CDR2 sequences are SQVTM and ANQGSEA. The ends lost 5 bases at V and 0 bases at J; junction bases unmatched: 3. The CDR3 consists of 13 residues. CDR3: CSVNRGMNTEAFF. As DNA, the CDR3 is TGCAGCGTTAACAGGGGAATGAACACTGAAGCTTTCTTT. Together with reference TRBV29-1 and TRBJ1-1, the CDR3 gives the full variable domain: SAVISQKPSRDICQRGTSLTIQCQVDSQVTMMFWYRQQPGQSLTLIATANQGSEATYESGFVIDKFPISRPNLTFSTLTVSNMSPEDSSIYLCSVNRGMNTEAFFGQGTRLTVV.

The V gene is TRBV10-2, the J gene TRBJ1-2; 7 nucleotides align to TRBD1. The CDR3 loop spans 17 amino acids. Germline V gene lookup returns CDR1 WSHSY and CDR2 SAAADI. V was clipped by 6 bases and J by 6 bases; unmatched bases: 19. The CDR3 nucleotides are TGCGCCAGCAGCGAAATAACAACAGGGGTTCGGGCAGATGGCTACACCTTC. Its translation: CASSEITTGVRADGYTF.

The J gene is TRBJ2-4, the V gene TRBV11-2, with a tentative D call TRBD1 (6 bases). The germline V gene has CDR1 SGHAT and CDR2 FQNNGV. CDR3 length equals 16 residues. The V end was cut by 5 bases, the J end by 7 bases, with 21 bases between. In DNA form, the CDR3 reads TGTGCCAGCAGCCCCCTCGGACAGTACCCGAGGAACATTCAGTACTTC. Protein sequence: CASSPLGQYPRNIQYF.

This clone was found a few times. V and J are TRBV7-2 and TRBJ1-5; D is possibly TRBD1 (5 bases). V lost 1 base and J lost 2, with 9 bases in between. CDR1 SGHTA and CDR2 FQGNSA come from the germline V gene. The CDR3 is 15 residues long. This chain's CDR3 is CASSLDLGGNQPQHF. The CDR3 DNA reads as TGTGCCAGCAGCTTAGACCTAGGGGGCAATCAGCCCCAGCATTTT.

The chain couples TRBV5-1 to TRBJ1-2, with D possibly being TRBD1 (5 bases). The length of the CDR3 is 15 residues. CDR1 and CDR2 (germline): SGHRS, YFSETQ. Trimming stripped 0 bases from V and 7 bases from J, with 16 bases between. The CDR3 nucleotides read TGCGCCAGCAGCTTGGGGACAACTCCCCAGGGTGGCTACACCTTC. This encodes CASSLGTTPQGGYTF.

The CDR3 sequence is CASSDPGTGGLGETQYF. CDR3 in DNA: TGTGCCAGCAGCGACCCCGGGACAGGGGGATTGGGAGAGACCCAGTACTTC. The chain uses TRBV7-9 and TRBJ2-5; 11 bases match TRBD1. The CDR3 runs to 17 residues. V dropped 5 bases and J dropped 4; count of bases not matched to a gene: 12. Germline V gene sequence: CDR1 SEHNR, CDR2 FQNEAQ (reference sequence).

This chain uses TRBV7-9 with TRBJ2-1, with 10 bases matching TRBD1. Trimming removed 5 bases from V and 7 bases from J; junction bases left unmatched: 11. The CDR3 is 16 residues long. Germline CDR1 SEHNR, CDR2 FQNEAQ (reference sequence). As DNA, the CDR3 is TGTGCCAGCAGCCTCAGGGGGGTGGGACAGGGGAATGAGCAGTTCTTC. It translates to CASSLRGVGQGNEQFF.

The rearrangement links TRBV5-6 to TRBJ1-2, with 7 bases matching TRBD1. In germline, CDR1 is SGHDT, CDR2 YYEEEE. Trimming removed 6 bases from V and 1 base from J; junction bases left unmatched: 6. This CDR3 has 14 amino acids. The CDR3 region is CASNRDRVNYGYTF. The CDR3 nucleotides read TGTGCCAGCAACCGAGACAGGGTTAACTATGGCTACACCTTC.

The rearrangement joins TRBV24-1 to TRBJ2-7; 7 bases line up with TRBD1. The germline V gene has CDR1 KGHDR and CDR2 SFDVKD. V lost 4 bases, J lost 4 bases, and 3 bases stayed unmatched. The CDR3 loop spans 13 amino acids. Written as DNA, the CDR3 is TGTGCCACCAGTGAAAGGGGGCGGTACGAGCAGTACTTC. Residues: CATSERGRYEQYF.

The genes are TRBV11-2 and TRBJ1-1; D perhaps matches TRBD1 (6 bases). Between the trimmed V and J ends, which lost 1 base and 2 bases, there was a span of 17 bases. The CDR3 is made up of 17 amino acids. Germline V gene sequence: CDR1 SGHAT, CDR2 FQNNGV. The CDR3 DNA follows: TGTGCCAGCAGCTTAGTCAGTTCAGGGGTTGGAAACACTGAAGCTTTCTTT. Encoded protein: CASSLVSSGVGNTEAFF.

The chain joins TRBV5-1 to TRBJ2-1; tentative D call: TRBD2 (6 bases). The germline CDR1 and CDR2 sequences are SGHRS and YFSETQ. This CDR3 has 15 amino acids. Trimming removed 2 bases at V and 5 bases at J, with 14 bases between. The CDR3 DNA reads TGCGCCAGCAGCTTTGGGGGGTTAGCCGACAATGAGCAGTTCTTC. This codes for CASSFGGLADNEQFF.

This chain joins TRBV5-4 and TRBJ1-2, with a weak D call TRBD1 (6 bases). CDR1 is SGHNT and CDR2 is YYREEE in the germline V gene (reference sequence). This CDR3 contains 16 residues. V was cut by 4 bases and J by 2 bases, with 18 bases left in between. The CDR3 nucleotides are TGTGCCAGCAGCCCCTTAACCGACAGGAGAAACTATGGCTACACCTTC. Amino acids: CASSPLTDRRNYGYTF.

The chain links TRBV6-2 or TRBV6-3 to TRBJ2-7; D uncertain. The V end lost 2 bases, the J end lost 6 bases, and 5 bases lay between the germline ends. The CDR3 is 11 amino acids. CDR1 MNHEY and CDR2 SVGEGT come from the germline V gene. The CDR3 loop reads CASSYNREQYF. The CDR3 DNA follows: TGTGCCAGCAGTTACAATCGCGAGCAGTACTTC.

This chain joins TRBV6-6 and TRBJ2-3; TRBD2 agrees at 8 bases. Trimming cost V 7 bases and J 1 base; bases outside gene matches: 7. The CDR3 runs to 15 residues. Germline-derived CDR1 and CDR2 are MNHNY and SVGAGI (reference sequence). CDR3: CASIRSGGRTDTQYF. The CDR3, as DNA: TGTGCCAGCATCCGGAGCGGGGGCCGCACAGATACGCAGTATTTT.

The chain carries TRBV10-1 and TRBJ2-3; D perhaps matches TRBD1 (6 bases). Germline CDR1 and CDR2: WNHNN and SYGVQD (reference sequence). V gave up 6 bases and J gave up 2 bases, with 27 bases separating them. The CDR3 has 19 residues. The CDR3 coding sequence is TGCGCCAGCAGCTCGAGGGGGACCAACCCCAGAGGGGTCACAGATACGCAGTATTTT. The encoded protein is CASSSRGTNPRGVTDTQYF.